This paragraph reports one T cell receptor (beta chain). Its antigen is unknown. This specimen comes from a study of T cell responses to AZD1222 COVID-19 vaccine. The CDR3 contains 15 residues. The V gene lost 0 bases and the J gene lost 5 bases, with 13 bases spanning the gap. CDR1 is LGHNA and CDR2 is YNFKEQ in the germline V gene. General study points: Among the donors, most were white British and more were female, and clonal diversity was possibly underestimated. Reports say nearly half of spike-specific TCRs go after unmutated variant regions.

TCRdb keeps only in-frame clones here, not all; method: immunoSEQ multiplex PCR. The sample lists some 130,000 clones; around 93% were seen once. The rearrangement uses TRBV4-2 and TRBJ1-2; TRBD1 might be the D (5 bases). This clonotype was obtained from an adult in good health. The sample consisted of peripheral blood, taken on day 0 of AZD1222 vaccination. CDR3 sequence: CASSQEGTAGYGYTF. The CDR3 DNA sequence: TGTGCCAGCAGCCAAGAAGGGACTGCTGGTTATGGCTACACCTTC.